The 30 T cell receptor beta chains reported below all come from one sample, sequenced in a study of CD8+ T cells in alopecia areata. Following RNA extraction, reverse transcription yielded cDNA that acted as the sequencing template. Assay: immunoSEQ multiplex PCR; the TCRdb copy retains only in-frame clones and omits some. Among roughly 150,000 clones listed, roughly three fifths were seen once. The specimen was CD4+ T cells sorted from blood, collected at week 0. All receptors come from a human donor with alopecia areata.

This clone was seen more than once but under ten times. The rearrangement links TRBV2 to TRBJ2-5; TRBD2 matches 11 bases. CDR1 SNHLY and CDR2 FYNNEI come from the germline V gene. V shed 7 bases and J 4 bases; nucleotides not matched to a gene: 8. The CDR3 contains 15 residues. As DNA, the CDR3 is TGTGCCAGCACCCTACTAGCGGGGGTCACAGAGACCCAGTACTTC. It specifies CASTLLAGVTETQYF.

The chain combines TRBV10-3 with TRBJ2-6; no firm D call. Germline V lookup: CDR1 ENHRY, CDR2 SYGVKD. V shed 3 bases and J shed 0 bases, with 6 bases lying between them. The length of the CDR3 is 15 residues. CDR3: CAISDSNSGANVLTF. CDR3 coding DNA: TGTGCCATCAGTGACTCAAACTCTGGGGCCAACGTCCTGACTTTC.

This clone was seen more than once but under ten times. The V call is TRBV9, the J call TRBJ2-1; D gene uncertain. The CDR3 sequence is 12 residues long. CDR1 and CDR2 (germline): SGDLS, YYNGEE. Trimming removed 3 bases from V and 7 bases from J, with 8 bases in between. The CDR3: CASSDRTNEQFF. The CDR3 region has the DNA TGTGCCAGCAGCGATCGTACGAATGAGCAGTTCTTC.

The V gene is TRBV11-2, the J gene TRBJ2-7; D gene uncertain. Deletions cut 3 bases from V and 3 bases from J, with 12 bases between. Per germline, CDR1 SGHAT and CDR2 FQNNGV. This CDR3 has 14 residues. The CDR3 DNA reads TGTGCCAGCAGCTTGACCCAAGGCGTCTACGAGCAGTACTTC. Its translation is CASSLTQGVYEQYF. Drawing the rest from reference TRBV11-2 and TRBJ2-7, the complete variable domain is EAGVAQSPRYKIIEKRQSVAFWCNPISGHATLYWYQQILGQGPKLLIQFQNNGVVDDSQLPKDRFSAERLKGVDSTLKIQPAKLEDSAVYLCASSLTQGVYEQYFGPGTRLTVT.

V is TRBV27 and J is TRBJ1-2; TRBD1 might be the D (5 bases). Germline CDR1 and CDR2: MNHEY and SMNVEV (reference sequence). The V gene lost 5 bases and the J gene lost 4 bases, with 14 bases spanning the gap. This CDR3 spans 14 amino acids. The chain's CDR3 is CASSPSGTVYGYTF. CDR3 sequence (DNA): TGTGCCAGCAGTCCGTCGGGGACCGTCTATGGCTACACCTTC.

J is TRBJ1-2 and V is TRBV6-5, with 9 bases matching TRBD1. Germline assignment: CDR1 MNHEY and CDR2 SVGAGI. V lost 6 bases to trimming and J lost 6 bases; unmatched junction nucleotides: 8. The CDR3 runs 14 residues. The CDR3 loop is CASRARTGADGYTF. CDR3 nucleotide sequence: TGTGCCAGCAGGGCCCGGACAGGGGCGGATGGCTACACCTTC.

J is TRBJ2-7 and V is TRBV5-4, with D tentatively TRBD1 (6 bases). Trimming left V 1 base short and J 5 bases short, with 13 bases between. The CDR3 totals 14 residues. Germline loops: CDR1 SGHNT, CDR2 YYREEE (reference sequence). CDR3 sequence: CASSLSPGADEQYF. CDR3 nucleotide sequence: TGTGCCAGCAGCTTGTCCCCAGGGGCTGACGAGCAGTACTTC.

J is TRBJ2-1 and V is TRBV29-1, with a tentative D call TRBD2 (6 bases). CDR3 size: 14 residues. In germline, CDR1 is SQVTM, CDR2 ANQGSEA. CDR3 protein: CSVAGGGPRDEQFF. The DNA of the CDR3 is TGCAGTGTCGCTGGCGGAGGGCCTCGAGATGAGCAGTTCTTC.

As for this clone: One end of the junction is discordant with germline, which a read error may explain. This chain connects TRBV30 to TRBJ2-3, with 13 bases identical to TRBD2. From germline, CDR1 is GTSNPN and CDR2 SVGIG (reference sequence). This CDR3 has 16 amino acids. The CDR3 DNA sequence: TGTGCCCGGAGTAGCACTAGCGGGGGGGCCTCAGATACGCAGTATTTT. Protein: CARSSTSGGASDTQYF.

This clone was recorded only once. The rearrangement links TRBV29-1 to TRBJ2-5; 7 positions agree with TRBD1. This CDR3 has 13 residues. Germline loops: CDR1 SQVTM, CDR2 ANQGSEA. The V and J ends lost 4 bases and 1 base, in that order; junction bases with no gene match: 3. The CDR3 region has the DNA TGCAGCGTTGTTAGGGGGCGCCAAGAGACCCAGTACTTC. Residues: CSVVRGRQETQYF.

This chain uses TRBV18 with TRBJ1-4; D is perhaps TRBD1 (5 bases). The CDR3 runs to 16 residues. Germline V lookup: CDR1 KGHSH, CDR2 LQKENI. V was shortened by 0 bases and J by 3 bases, with 11 bases between the two germline ends. The CDR3 loop is CASSPPFGASNEKLFF. As DNA, the CDR3 is TGTGCCAGCTCACCACCGTTCGGGGCCTCTAATGAAAAACTGTTTTTT.

The table lists this clone with a few counts. The chain couples TRBV9 to TRBJ2-5; 10 nucleotides agree with TRBD2. Trimming took 0 bases from V and 5 from J; bases not matched to a gene: 7. The CDR3 is made up of 16 amino acids. Germline V gene sequence: CDR1 SGDLS, CDR2 YYNGEE. The CDR3 nucleotides are TGTGCCAGCAGCGTAGGAGCGGGGGGGCGACCTGAGACCCAGTACTTC. The encoded protein is CASSVGAGGRPETQYF.

The J gene is TRBJ2-1, the V gene TRBV10-3, with 10 bases matching TRBD1. Germline CDR1 reads ENHRY; CDR2 reads SYGVKD. Trimming at V came to 6 bases and at J to 7 bases, leaving 12 bases not matched to a gene. The length of the CDR3 is 16 residues. The CDR3 bases are TGTGCCATCAGAGCTCCTTCCGGGACAGGGGAGAATGAGCAGTTCTTC. Translation: CAIRAPSGTGENEQFF.

The V call is TRBV28, the J call TRBJ2-3; D gene ambiguous. Germline V gene lookup returns CDR1 MDHEN and CDR2 SYDVKM. The CDR3 is made up of 14 amino acids. V lost 4 bases and J 3 bases, leaving 11 bases between the germline ends. CDR3 in amino acids: CASSSPVSTDTQYF. The CDR3 bases are TGTGCCAGCAGTTCTCCAGTTTCAACAGATACGCAGTATTTT.

This clone was observed a handful of times. The genes are TRBV20-1 and TRBJ1-1, with D unresolved. The V and J ends lost 3 bases and 1 base respectively, with 3 bases between them. Looked up from germline, CDR1 is DFQATT and CDR2 is SNEGSKA (reference sequence). The CDR3 extends over 11 amino acids. CDR3 region: CSASGNTEAFF. CDR3 nucleotide sequence: TGCAGTGCTAGCGGGAACACTGAAGCTTTCTTT.

This chain uses TRBV7-2 with TRBJ1-6; possibly TRBD1 for D (5 bases). Between the trimmed V and J ends, which lost 5 bases and 8 bases, there was a span of 16 bases. Per germline, CDR1 SGHTA and CDR2 FQGNSA. The CDR3 length is 15 residues. The CDR3 protein is CASSPRGTGYSPLHF. CDR3 in DNA: TGTGCCAGCAGCCCCCGGGGGACGGGATATTCACCCCTCCACTTT.

This chain links TRBV25-1 with TRBJ1-1; TRBD1 matches at 7 bases. With V trimmed by 3 bases and J by 4 bases, 5 bases remained unmatched. The CDR3 totals 14 residues. Germline V CDR1 and CDR2: MGHDK, SYGVNS. The DNA for the CDR3 is TGTGCCAGCAGTGACCCGACAGGGAGCACTGAAGCTTTCTTT. Its protein product is CASSDPTGSTEAFF. The entire variable domain, with the rest obtained from reference TRBV25-1 and TRBJ1-1, is as follows: EADIYQTPRYLVIGTGKKITLECSQTMGHDKMYWYQQDPGMELHLIHYSYGVNSTEKGDLSSESTVSRIRTEHFPLTLESARPSHTSQYLCASSDPTGSTEAFFGQGTRLTVV.

The table lists this clone with a few counts. This chain links TRBV10-3 with TRBJ1-5; D is perhaps TRBD1 (5 bases). CDR1 is ENHRY, CDR2 SYGVKD, per germline. With 2 bases removed from V and 6 bases from J, the gap between germline ends came to 17 bases. The CDR3 has 16 residues. The CDR3 sequence: CAISERGGELFQPQHF. The CDR3 coding sequence is TGTGCCATCAGTGAGCGGGGGGGAGAGCTTTTTCAGCCCCAGCATTTT.

This sequence joins TRBV6-6 and TRBJ1-5; D may be TRBD1 (6 bases). The CDR3 covers 14 residues. Germline V lookup: CDR1 MNHNY, CDR2 SVGAGI (reference sequence). Trimming removed 5 bases at V and 2 bases at J, with 10 bases between. CDR3 bases: TGTGCCAGCAGTGACAGGTGGGGCAATCAGCCCCAGCATTTT. As protein: CASSDRWGNQPQHF.

The chain is built from TRBV2 and TRBJ2-1; D call uncertain. The germline V and J ends were trimmed by 6 bases and 9 bases, with 9 bases remaining between them. CDR1 and CDR2 from the germline V gene are SNHLY and FYNNEI. The CDR3 runs to 11 residues. DNA of the CDR3: TGTGCCAGCAGCCCCATCCGTGAGCAGTTCTTC. Its translation is CASSPIREQFF.

The V call is TRBV30, the J call TRBJ2-7, with TRBD1 identical over 9 bases. Germline V gene sequence: CDR1 GTSNPN, CDR2 SVGIG (reference sequence). The V gene end was trimmed by 4 bases and the J gene end by 5 bases; junction bases not matched to a gene: 6. This CDR3 is 13 amino acids long. Written as DNA, the CDR3 is TGTGCCTGGACTCCAGGACAGGGGAACGAGCAGTACTTC. Residues: CAWTPGQGNEQYF.

The rearrangement links TRBV29-1 to TRBJ2-5, with D possibly TRBD1 on 6 matching bases. V was clipped by 3 bases and J by 4 bases, with 15 bases between them. The germline V gene has CDR1 SQVTM and CDR2 ANQGSEA. The CDR3 runs 14 residues. CDR3 DNA sequence: TGCAGCGTTGAGCGAGTGAGGGGGACAGAGACCCAGTACTTC. Its protein is CSVERVRGTETQYF.

This clone has ten or more counts. Other DNA sequences in this sample translate to the same CDR3. The V call is TRBV5-1, the J call TRBJ2-5, with D unclear. Germline V gene data show CDR1 as SGHRS and CDR2 as YFSETQ. Trimming cost V 3 bases and J 1 base, with 1 base left between them. The CDR3 length is 11 residues. CDR3 coding DNA: TGCGCCAGCAGCTCCCAAGAGACCCAGTACTTC. Translated: CASSSQETQYF.

This rearrangement joins TRBV29-1 to TRBJ1-2, with D possibly matching TRBD1 (6 bases). Trimming pared 7 bases from V and 7 bases from J, leaving 10 bases between. Germline V CDR1 and CDR2: SQVTM, ANQGSEA. This CDR3 is built from 10 residues. The CDR3 reads CSAGDSGYTF. CDR3 sequence (DNA): TGCAGCGCAGGGGATAGTGGCTACACCTTC.

The chain couples TRBV7-9 to TRBJ2-7; D perhaps matches TRBD1 (6 bases). The CDR3 extends over 13 amino acids. Trimming pared 1 base from V and 5 bases from J, leaving 9 bases between. The V gene's germline CDR1 is SEHNR and CDR2 FQNEAQ (reference sequence). The CDR3 is CASSLEQGHEQYF. CDR3 nucleotide sequence: TGTGCCAGCAGCTTAGAGCAGGGGCACGAGCAGTACTTC.

This clone was found a few times. CDR3 coding DNA: TGTGCCAGCAGCCGGGGAACGAACACTGAAGCTTTCTTT. Protein sequence: CASSRGTNTEAFF. The chain joins TRBV25-1 to TRBJ1-1; D is unclear. This CDR3 has 13 residues. Germline CDR1 is MGHDK and CDR2 is SYGVNS. The germline V and J ends were trimmed by 6 bases and 1 base, with 9 bases remaining between them.

This clone was detected a few times. This rearrangement joins TRBV29-1 to TRBJ1-5; D unresolved. Germline V CDR1 and CDR2: SQVTM, ANQGSEA. Trimming removed 4 bases from V and 0 bases from J, with 7 bases in between. The CDR3 extends over 13 amino acids. The CDR3, as DNA: TGCAGCGTTGCCGGCAGTAGCAATCAGCCCCAGCATTTT. Translation: CSVAGSSNQPQHF.

There are a few counts of this clone. Other nucleotide sequences in the sample specify the same CDR3. CDR3 in DNA: TGCAGCGTCTCCCCCGGTGGAAACTATGGCTACACCTTC. It is translated as CSVSPGGNYGYTF. The V and J genes are TRBV29-1 and TRBJ1-2, with D unresolved. V shed 6 bases and J shed 2 bases, with 13 bases lying between them. CDR1 and CDR2 from the germline V gene are SQVTM and ANQGSEA. This CDR3 comprises 13 residues. The variable domain in full, completed from reference TRBV29-1 and TRBJ1-2, reads SAVISQKPSRDICQRGTSLTIQCQVDSQVTMMFWYRQQPGQSLTLIATANQGSEATYESGFVIDKFPISRPNLTFSTLTVSNMSPEDSSIYLCSVSPGGNYGYTFGSGTRLTVV.

This rearrangement joins TRBV6-6 to TRBJ2-3; D call uncertain. The germline gives CDR1 MNHNY, CDR2 SVGAGI (reference sequence). The length of the CDR3 is 14 residues. Trimming took 8 bases from V and 3 from J, leaving 15 bases between them. In nucleotides, the CDR3 is TGTGCCAGCGACTCAGGAACTTGGACAGATACGCAGTATTTT. Residues: CASDSGTWTDTQYF.

This clone was counted only a few times. V is TRBV5-4 and J is TRBJ2-3; possibly TRBD2 for D (5 bases). Germline V gene sequence: CDR1 SGHNT, CDR2 YYREEE (reference sequence). The CDR3 has 15 amino acids. The V gene lost 3 bases and the J gene lost 2 bases, with 13 bases spanning the gap. Written as DNA, the CDR3 is TGTGCCAGCAGCTCGGACTCCCGTTACACAGATACGCAGTATTTT. Translating it yields CASSSDSRYTDTQYF. Full variable domain (rest looked up from reference TRBV5-4 and TRBJ2-3): ETGVTQSPTHLIKTRGQQVTLRCSSQSGHNTVSWYQQALGQGPQFIFQYYREEENGRGNFPPRFSGLQFPNYSSELNVNALELDDSALYLCASSSDSRYTDTQYFGPGTRLTVL.